Sequencing of this T cell receptor (beta chain) was carried out in a study of tissue T cells after allogeneic stem cell transplantation. Study-level findings and limits: TCR repertoires tracked anatomic similarity, regardless of disease or transplant status. Limitations included a small, clinically heterogeneous cohort and limited sampling depth.

Time point denoted: mouse harvest day 7 after allogeneic transplant. Mouse grafts combined 10^7 T-cell-depleted bone marrow cells with 10^6 splenic CD5+ T cells. Mice had MHC-mismatched B6 into BALB/c GVHD, sampled day 7 or 14. TCRdb's table, derived via immunoSEQ multiplex PCR, lists solely in-frame clones and lacks some. Of 9,500 or so clones listed, roughly two fifths are singletons. To note about this clone: Its target is not known. Germline and genes: mouse. The read gets to within 1 residue of the CDR3 end, and the germline J gene fills in the rest.

V lost 1 base to trimming and J lost 0 bases, with 5 bases between them. Germline V gene lookup returns CDR1 KGHPV and CDR2 FQNQEV (reference sequence). The CDR3 consists of 14 residues. The V and J genes are TRBV26 and TRBJ2-4; no firm D call. The sequencing input was skin. The TCR originated in a female BALB/c mouse given C57BL/6 T cells with graft-versus-host disease after an allogeneic hematopoietic cell transplant. CDR3 bases read: TGTGCCAGCAGTCTGTTGCAAAGTCAAAACACCTTGTAC. It codes for CASSLLQSQNTLY. The full CDR3 reads CASSLLQSQNTLYF.